The 30 T cell receptor beta chains listed next were all sequenced from one sample in a study of cytomegalovirus exposure and HLA in healthy donors. This table comes from immunoSEQ multiplex PCR, and its TCRdb copy is limited to in-frame clones, with some not included. The sample shows 220,000 or so clones, approximately 88% of them seen only once. Sequencing input: PBMCs. These receptors were taken from a woman aged 25 to 39 in good health and CMV-seropositive.

This clone was found once. This chain connects TRBV5-6 to TRBJ2-7; D might be TRBD2 (6 bases). The CDR3 is 13 amino acids. V lost 0 bases to trimming and J lost 6 bases, with 10 bases between them. Germline lookup yields CDR1 SGHDT and CDR2 YYEEEE. The CDR3 here is CASSLEAGSEQYF. CDR3 in DNA: TGTGCCAGCAGCTTGGAAGCGGGTTCCGAGCAGTACTTC.

The chain uses TRBV5-1 and TRBJ2-3; 9 bases line up with TRBD2. J lost 2 bases, V lost 5 bases, and 6 bases had no gene match. Per germline, CDR1 SGHRS and CDR2 YFSETQ. The CDR3 contains 15 residues. In nucleotides, the CDR3 is TGCGCCAGCAGTGGGACTAGCACTCTCACAGATACGCAGTATTTT. Amino acids: CASSGTSTLTDTQYF.

The V gene is TRBV11-3, the J gene TRBJ2-2; TRBD2 matches at 9 bases. CDR1 is SGHNT, CDR2 YENEEA, per germline. The CDR3 spans 13 residues. Germline trimming cut 7 bases from V and 6 bases from J; bases unmatched to any gene: 3. Here the CDR3 DNA reads TGTGCCAGCACGGCGGGAGGGGCCGGGGAGCTGTTTTTT. This codes for CASTAGGAGELFF.

The genes are TRBV7-2 and TRBJ1-5, with 7 bases identical to TRBD1. J was trimmed by 4 bases and V by 5 bases; bases with no gene match: 2. There are 13 residues in the CDR3. Germline-derived CDR1 and CDR2 are SGHTA and FQGNSA. In nucleotides, the CDR3 is TGTGCCAGCAGCCCGGGACAGAATCAGCCCCAGCATTTT. It codes for CASSPGQNQPQHF.

The V gene is TRBV6-5, the J gene TRBJ2-1; 7 positions match TRBD2. CDR1 MNHEY and CDR2 SVGAGI come from the germline V gene. Trimming cost V 6 bases and J 4 bases; bases outside gene matches: 6. This CDR3 has 14 residues. The CDR3 region is CASSQQRGYNEQFF. As DNA, the CDR3 is TGTGCCAGCAGCCAACAGCGGGGTTACAATGAGCAGTTCTTC.

The J gene is TRBJ2-2, the V gene TRBV6-1; the D is unclear. V lost 10 bases and J 2 bases, leaving 17 bases between the germline ends. CDR3 length: 15 residues. Looked up from germline, CDR1 is MNHNS and CDR2 is SASEGT. The CDR3 spells CATSVAILNTGELFF. As DNA, the CDR3 is TGTGCCACCTCGGTGGCCATTTTAAACACCGGGGAGCTGTTTTTT.

In the case of this clone: Additional DNA sequences in this sample encode the identical CDR3. The chain recombines TRBV28 with TRBJ1-2, with D possibly matching TRBD1 (5 bases). V was cut by 6 bases and J by 5 bases, with 10 bases left in between. CDR1 and CDR2 (germline): MDHEN, SYDVKM. The CDR3 loop spans 12 amino acids. In DNA form, the CDR3 reads TGTGCCAGCAGCCTGCAGGGATATGGCTACACCTTC. It is translated as CASSLQGYGYTF.

V and J are TRBV9 and TRBJ2-1, with 14 bases that match TRBD2. Germline loops: CDR1 SGDLS, CDR2 YYNGEE. Losses at the gene ends were 4 bases for V and 1 base for J; bases not matched to a gene: 4. The CDR3 consists of 17 residues. The CDR3 spells CASSPGTSGSSYNEQFF. Written as DNA, the CDR3 is TGTGCCAGCAGCCCTGGGACTAGCGGGAGTTCCTACAATGAGCAGTTCTTC.

The chain links TRBV6-1 to TRBJ2-5; D might be TRBD2 (5 bases). The CDR3 length is 14 residues. The V end lost 7 bases, the J end lost 5 bases, and 17 bases lay between the germline ends. CDR1 is MNHNS and CDR2 is SASEGT in the germline V gene. The CDR3 here is CASIVGVLAETQYF. Here the CDR3 DNA reads TGTGCCAGCATTGTCGGGGTTTTAGCGGAGACCCAGTACTTC.

Comments on this clone: The junction departs from germline at one end; a sequencing error may be responsible. This chain connects TRBV2 to TRBJ1-5; D perhaps matches TRBD1 (5 bases). The CDR3 consists of 13 residues. Germline V gene sequence: CDR1 SNHLY, CDR2 FYNNEI. CDR3 protein: CASREDSFQPQHF. The CDR3, as DNA: TGTGCCAGCAGGGAAGACAGTTTTCAGCCCCAGCATTTT.

The chain joins TRBV9 to TRBJ2-3; 7 nucleotides align to TRBD2. V shed 4 bases, J shed 5 bases, and the junction held 1 base outside the gene matches. This CDR3 is 12 amino acids long. The germline V gene encodes CDR1 SGDLS and CDR2 YYNGEE. The CDR3 DNA is TGTGCCAGCAGCCTAGCGGAAGATACGCAGTATTTT. It specifies CASSLAEDTQYF.

This clone was recorded a few times. In DNA form, the CDR3 reads TGTGCCAGCAGCACTGGGACCATTAACGGGGAGCTGTTTTTT. Translation: CASSTGTINGELFF. The V call is TRBV7-3, the J call TRBJ2-2; either TRBD1 or TRBD2 may supply D (5 bases each). Trimming removed 5 bases at V and 7 bases at J, with 14 bases between. Per germline, CDR1 SGHTA and CDR2 FQGTGA. The CDR3 covers 14 residues.

The chain couples TRBV19 to TRBJ1-2; D gene unclear. V was trimmed by 3 bases and J by 8 bases, leaving 7 bases between them. Looked up from germline, CDR1 is LNHDA and CDR2 is SQIVND (reference sequence). This CDR3 is 11 amino acids long. This CDR3 is CASSIQEGYTF. The CDR3 nucleotides are TGTGCCAGTAGTATCCAGGAGGGCTACACCTTC.

This clone has a single count. The chain links TRBV2 to TRBJ2-1, with 9 nucleotides matching TRBD1. Per germline, CDR1 SNHLY and CDR2 FYNNEI. The CDR3 is made up of 14 amino acids. Trimming removed 7 bases from V and 8 bases from J; junction bases left unmatched: 9. Written as DNA, the CDR3 is TGTGCCAGCATAGAAGGGACAGGGTGGCATGAGCAGTTCTTC. Translating gives CASIEGTGWHEQFF.

The chain is built from TRBV29-1 and TRBJ2-5; 14 nucleotides match TRBD2. Germline V gene data show CDR1 as SQVTM and CDR2 as ANQGSEA. J gave up 6 bases and V 6 bases, and 9 bases lay outside the gene matches. The length of the CDR3 is 15 residues. Here the CDR3 DNA reads TGCAGCGTAGTCCCCGGGACTAGCGGGAGTAAGACCCAGTACTTC. It translates to CSVVPGTSGSKTQYF. Variable domain in full (rest from reference TRBV29-1 and TRBJ2-5): SAVISQKPSRDICQRGTSLTIQCQVDSQVTMMFWYRQQPGQSLTLIATANQGSEATYESGFVIDKFPISRPNLTFSTLTVSNMSPEDSSIYLCSVVPGTSGSKTQYFGPGTRLLVL.

Details on this clone: The junction and the germline gene differ at one end; a read error may be behind it. The chain links TRBV7-7 to TRBJ2-3, with D possibly TRBD2 on 6 matching bases. CDR1 and CDR2 (germline): SSHAT, FNYEAQ (reference sequence). The CDR3 is made up of 15 amino acids. The CDR3: CASSLGGSGTDTQYF. DNA of the CDR3: TGTGCTAGCAGCTTAGGAGGGAGTGGCACAGATACGCAGTATTTT.

This clone was seen a handful of times. The gene calls are TRBV28 and TRBJ1-2; D is ambiguous. Deletions cut 3 bases from V and 4 bases from J, with 6 bases between. This CDR3 spans 12 amino acids. The germline V gene has CDR1 MDHEN and CDR2 SYDVKM. The CDR3 here is CASSLGLYGYTF. CDR3 in DNA: TGTGCCAGCAGTTTGGGCCTCTATGGCTACACCTTC.

The genes are TRBV28 and TRBJ2-1; TRBD1 matches at 10 bases. The CDR3 runs to 15 residues. CDR1 and CDR2 from the germline V gene are MDHEN and SYDVKM. V was clipped by 6 bases and J by 7 bases; unmatched bases: 9. The CDR3 DNA sequence: TGTGCCAGCAGGCATCGGGACAGGGGCCGTAATGAGCAGTTCTTC. Its translation: CASRHRDRGRNEQFF.

The V gene is TRBV7-2, the J gene TRBJ2-3; D not certain. Germline V CDR1 and CDR2: SGHTA, FQGNSA. Trimming stripped 0 bases from V and 0 bases from J, with 10 bases between. This CDR3 is built from 16 residues. The DNA for the CDR3 is TGTGCCAGCAGCTTAGCGCTCCAGGCGAGCACAGATACGCAGTATTTT. It codes for CASSLALQASTDTQYF.

CDR3 residues: CASTSTSGTGDEQFF. For the CDR3, the DNA is TGCGCCAGCACCTCCACTAGCGGGACGGGAGATGAGCAGTTCTTC. The V and J genes are TRBV5-1 and TRBJ2-1; 10 bases match TRBD2. Losses at the gene ends were 6 bases for V and 8 bases for J; bases not matched to a gene: 11. CDR1 SGHRS and CDR2 YFSETQ come from the germline V gene. The CDR3 is 15 residues long.

The chain carries TRBV7-9 and TRBJ1-5, with D unclear. The CDR3 runs to 14 residues. The V end was cut by 8 bases, the J end by 1 base, with 12 bases between. Germline values: CDR1 SEHNR, CDR2 FQNEAQ (reference sequence). The DNA for the CDR3 is TGTGCCAGCGGCAGAGACACAAGCAATCAGCCCCAGCATTTT. Protein sequence: CASGRDTSNQPQHF.

The rearrangement joins TRBV6-1 to TRBJ1-5; D unclear. The CDR3 is 15 residues long. Germline V gives CDR1 MNHNS, CDR2 SASEGT. The V gene lost 5 bases and the J gene lost 3 bases, with 14 bases spanning the gap. The DNA for the CDR3 is TGTGCCAGCAGTCCCCAAACGGGTCTCAATCAGCCCCAGCATTTT. Its translation is CASSPQTGLNQPQHF.

About this clone: Different DNA sequences within this sample yield the same CDR3. The chain couples TRBV29-1 to TRBJ1-1; 8 nucleotides match TRBD1. The CDR3 extends over 12 amino acids. Germline V gene data show CDR1 as SQVTM and CDR2 as ANQGSEA. With 7 bases clipped from V and 2 bases from J, the junction kept 3 bases outside the gene matches. The CDR3 region is CSAGTGNTEAFF. DNA for the CDR3: TGCAGCGCCGGGACAGGCAACACTGAAGCTTTCTTT.

The chain combines TRBV4-2 with TRBJ2-7; D gene ambiguous. CDR3 length: 15 amino acids. The V gene lost 1 base and the J gene lost 1 base, with 11 bases spanning the gap. CDR1 and CDR2 (germline): LGHNA, YNFKEQ. The CDR3 loop is CASSQGAGASYEQYF. The CDR3 region has the DNA TGTGCCAGCAGCCAAGGAGCCGGTGCTTCCTACGAGCAGTACTTC.

This clone was seen once. The V call is TRBV27, the J call TRBJ1-1, with TRBD1 matching over 7 bases. J lost 5 bases, V lost 2 bases, and 8 bases had no gene match. Germline CDR1 reads MNHEY; CDR2 reads SMNVEV (reference sequence). The CDR3 has 15 residues. The DNA of the CDR3 is TGTGCCAGCAGTTTAACGGAGGGGGCTAGGACTGAAGCTTTCTTT. It encodes CASSLTEGARTEAFF.

The V call is TRBV28, the J call TRBJ1-2; 7 bases are a match to TRBD1. The CDR3 loop spans 14 amino acids. The trim removed 5 bases at V and 7 bases at J, leaving 10 bases unmatched. Per the germline V gene, CDR1 is MDHEN and CDR2 is SYDVKM. CDR3 coding DNA: TGTGCCAGCAGTCCTCAACTCTCAGGGGGTGGCTACACCTTC. As protein: CASSPQLSGGGYTF.

Remarks on this clone: A read error may produce the germline difference seen at one junction end. The chain has TRBV4-2 and TRBJ2-7; 7 bases are a match to TRBD2. Per the germline V gene, CDR1 is LGHNA and CDR2 is YNFKEQ. The CDR3 is made up of 15 amino acids. CDR3 loop: CASTQEASGPYEQYF. CDR3 sequence (DNA): TGTGCCAGCACCCAAGAAGCTAGCGGACCCTACGAGCAGTACTTC.

V and J are TRBV9 and TRBJ2-5; 10 bases fit TRBD2. V lost 0 bases and J lost 5; bases outside the gene matches: 1. Germline V lookup: CDR1 SGDLS, CDR2 YYNGEE. CDR3 length: 14 residues. The CDR3 region is CASSVASGSETQYF. CDR3 in DNA: TGTGCCAGCAGCGTAGCTAGCGGGAGTGAGACCCAGTACTTC.

The CDR3 DNA follows: TGTGCCTGGAGCGAGACTAGCGGGACCTACAATGAGCAGTTCTTC. Translation: CAWSETSGTYNEQFF. The rearrangement uses TRBV30 and TRBJ2-1, with 11 bases identical to TRBD2. In germline, CDR1 is GTSNPN, CDR2 SVGIG (reference sequence). The V segment lost 3 bases and the J segment 2 bases; nucleotides outside the gene matches: 3. The CDR3 loop spans 15 amino acids.

The chain couples TRBV27 to TRBJ1-1; D gene unclear. The germline V and J ends were trimmed by 2 bases and 0 bases, with 7 bases remaining between them. CDR1 is MNHEY and CDR2 is SMNVEV in the germline V gene (reference sequence). This CDR3 spans 14 amino acids. This CDR3 reads CASSLGRMNTEAFF. The DNA for the CDR3 is TGTGCCAGCAGTTTAGGACGGATGAACACTGAAGCTTTCTTT.